The rows below give T cell receptor beta chains drawn from one sample of a study of blood T cell repertoires in COVID-19. Clones were sequenced by immunoSEQ multiplex PCR, and TCRdb holds only the in-frame ones, with some missing. The sample contains around 180,000 clones, more than 70% of which appear only once. The specimen sequenced was peripheral blood. These receptors were collected from a person between 65 and 79 years old with COVID-19, enrolled during active disease. CDR3s include the opening cysteine and the closing phenylalanine or tryptophan. D genes are given only for firm matches.

>TRBJ2-7|NA|TRBV18
CASSPPAGLGEQYF
TGTGCCAGCTCACCACCGGCGGGACTGGGGGAGCAGTACTTC
>TRBJ2-2|NA|TRBV19
CASRTGSGPNTGELFF
TGTGCCAGTAGGACGGGATCAGGCCCGAACACCGGGGAGCTGTTTTTT
>TRBJ1-6|NA|TRBV30
CAWSTAARSPLHF
TGTGCCTGGAGTACCGCGGCGCGATCACCCCTCCACTTT
>TRBJ2-1|TRBD1|TRBV24-1
CATSLGQGANEQFF
TGTGCCACCTCTTTGGGACAGGGGGCCAATGAGCAGTTCTTC
>TRBJ2-1|TRBD1|TRBV19
CATSAPGTGGWGEQFF
TGTGCCACCTCAGCGCCCGGGACAGGGGGATGGGGTGAGCAGTTCTTC
>TRBJ1-5|TRBD1|TRBV6-5
CASSQGGSNQPQHF
TGTGCCAGCAGCCAGGGGGGTAGCAATCAGCCCCAGCATTTT
>TRBJ2-4|TRBD2|TRBV7-8
CASSPGTSIYIQYF
TGTGCCAGCAGCCCCGGGACTAGCATATACATTCAGTACTTC
>TRBJ2-5|NA|TRBV30
CAWRVAHLETQYF
TGTGCCTGGAGAGTAGCCCACCTTGAGACCCAGTACTTC
>TRBJ2-2|NA|TRBV27
CASSFSPKSGGLFF
TGTGCCAGCAGTTTCTCCCCCAAGTCCGGGGGGCTGTTTTTT
>TRBJ2-2|TRBD2|TRBV6-4
CASRTSRNTGELFF
TGTGCCAGCCGGACTAGCAGGAACACCGGGGAGCTGTTTTTT
>TRBJ1-2|NA|TRBV7-2
CASSLILTGRLNYGYTF
TGTGCCAGCAGCTTAATTTTGACAGGTCGTTTAAACTATGGCTACACCTTC
>TRBJ1-5|NA|TRBV6-5
CASNDGVQPQHF
TGTGCCAGCAACGACGGGGTTCAGCCCCAGCATTTT
>TRBJ1-6|NA|TRBV6-5
CASRVGDSSPLHF
TGTGCCAGCAGGGTGGGTGACAGTTCACCCCTCCACTTT
>TRBJ2-5|TRBD2|TRBV7-2
CASSPRLAGGVETQYF
TGTGCCAGCAGCCCCAGACTAGCGGGGGGCGTAGAGACCCAGTACTTC
>TRBJ2-7|NA|TRBV30
CAWSGRDSSPYEQYF
TGTGCCTGGAGCGGAAGGGACTCGTCCCCCTACGAGCAGTACTTC
>TRBJ2-3|NA|TRBV4-3
CASSQDVAGKSTDTQYF
TGCGCCAGCAGCCAAGATGTCGCGGGGAAGAGCACAGATACGCAGTATTTT
>TRBJ2-7|NA|TRBV5-8
CASSFRGYEQYF
TGTGCCAGCAGCTTCAGGGGATACGAGCAGTACTTC
>TRBJ1-4|NA|TRBV28
CASSLYRANEKLFF
TGTGCCAGCAGTTTGTATCGGGCTAATGAAAAACTGTTTTTT